This T cell receptor (beta chain) came from a study of shared clonotypes between healthy human individuals. This clone was observed once. Naive CD8 cells lacked CD45RO and underwent positive selection for CCR7, leaving out terminally differentiated effector memory CD45RA+ cells. Repertoires were generated with immunoSEQ multiplex PCR, while TCRdb's copy carries only in-frame clones and drops some. The sample lists some 2 million clones, roughly 95% seen once, with 0.9% to 1.5% in the top ten. Trimming cost V 2 bases and J 4 bases; bases outside gene matches: 4. Germline assignment: CDR1 MNHEY and CDR2 SMNVEV (reference sequence). This CDR3 has 15 residues.

The sequence came from a man between 18 and 35 years old in good health. The rearrangement links TRBV27 to TRBJ1-5, with 8 bases that match TRBD1. Sequencing was done on a sample of naive CD8+ T cells sorted from blood. DNA of the CDR3: TGTGCCAGCAGTTTAGCCCGACAGGGGAATCAGCCCCAGCATTTT. Its translation is CASSLARQGNQPQHF.